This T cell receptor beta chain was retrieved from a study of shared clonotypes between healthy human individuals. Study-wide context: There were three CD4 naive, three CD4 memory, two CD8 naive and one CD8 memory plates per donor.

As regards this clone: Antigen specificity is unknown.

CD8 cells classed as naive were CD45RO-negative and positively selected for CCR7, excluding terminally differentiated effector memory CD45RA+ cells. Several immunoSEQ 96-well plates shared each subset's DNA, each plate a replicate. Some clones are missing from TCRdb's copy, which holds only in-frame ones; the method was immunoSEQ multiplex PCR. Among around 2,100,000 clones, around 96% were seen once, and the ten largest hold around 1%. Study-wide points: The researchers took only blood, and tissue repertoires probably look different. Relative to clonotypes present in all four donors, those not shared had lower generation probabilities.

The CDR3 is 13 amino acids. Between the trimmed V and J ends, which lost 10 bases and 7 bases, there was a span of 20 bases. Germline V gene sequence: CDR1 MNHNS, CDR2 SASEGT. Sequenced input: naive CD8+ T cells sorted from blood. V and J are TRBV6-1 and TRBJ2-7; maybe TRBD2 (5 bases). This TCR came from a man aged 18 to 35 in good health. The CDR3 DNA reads TGTGCCATCACGAGGGAGCCCCAAGGGGAGCAGTACTTC. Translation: CAITREPQGEQYF.